A selection of T cell receptor beta chains follows, all from one sample in a study of blood T cell repertoires in COVID-19. The table came from immunoSEQ multiplex PCR; TCRdb's copy has only in-frame clones and leaves some out. The sample lists just over 350,000 clones, 70% to 90% occurring once. Sequenced material: peripheral blood. Receptor source: a woman aged 55-70 years with COVID-19, enrolled during active disease. The CDR3 runs from the conserved cysteine through the conserved F or W. D genes are given only for firm matches. Clone size is shown for a subset of rows, as once, few, many or a class of expanded clone.

CDR3 protein	CDR3 DNA	V gene	J gene	D gene	clone size
CASSLWGTGGFGEQYF	TGTGCCAGCAGTTTATGGGGGACAGGGGGTTTCGGCGAGCAGTACTTC	TRBV28	TRBJ2-7	TRBD1	-
CASRTGFGEQYF	TGTGCCAGCAGGACAGGGTTCGGCGAGCAGTACTTC	TRBV2	TRBJ2-7	TRBD1	-
CASSSIFRQSTNIQYF	TGTGCCAGTAGTAGCATTTTCCGACAGTCGACGAACATTCAGTACTTC	TRBV19	TRBJ2-4	-	once
CATSRDSSGNTIYF	TGTGCCACCAGCAGGGACAGCTCTGGAAACACCATATATTTT	TRBV15	TRBJ1-3	-	-
CASSRPASSGNTIYF	TGTGCCAGCAGCCGGCCAGCGAGCTCTGGAAACACCATATATTTT	TRBV3-1/TRBV3-2	TRBJ1-3	-	-
CASSRTFEDSPLHF	TGTGCCAGCAGTCGGACTTTCGAGGATTCACCCCTCCACTTT	TRBV6-5	TRBJ1-6	-	-
CASRERTGENEKLFF	TGTGCCAGCAGGGAACGGACAGGGGAAAATGAAAAACTGTTTTTT	TRBV2	TRBJ1-4	TRBD1	-
CASSPFGDQPQHF	TGTGCCAGCTCACCATTCGGGGATCAGCCCCAGCATTTT	TRBV18	TRBJ1-5	-	once
CASSRLNEQFF	TGTGCCAGCAGTCGACTCAATGAGCAGTTCTTC	TRBV3-1/TRBV3-2	TRBJ2-1	-	once
CASSLLAGGPGNEQFF	TGTGCCAGCAGCCTTCTGGCGGGGGGGCCGGGGAATGAGCAGTTCTTC	TRBV7-9	TRBJ2-1	TRBD2	-
CASSRGPQPQHF	TGTGCCAGCAGCAGGGGTCCACAGCCCCAGCATTTT	TRBV2	TRBJ1-5	-	-
CASGLVGQAYGYTF	TGTGCTAGTGGTTTGGTAGGACAGGCCTATGGCTACACCTTC	TRBV12-5	TRBJ1-2	TRBD1	-
CASSIDQRFLAGGLNTGELFF	TGTGCCAGTAGTATAGATCAGAGGTTCCTAGCGGGGGGACTCAACACCGGGGAGCTGTTTTTT	TRBV19	TRBJ2-2	TRBD2	-
CASSQDWQGGNTEAFF	TGCGCCAGCAGCCAAGATTGGCAGGGGGGGAACACTGAAGCTTTCTTT	TRBV4-1	TRBJ1-1	TRBD1	-
CASRVRTTYEQYF	TGTGCCAGCAGAGTCAGGACTACCTACGAGCAGTACTTC	TRBV2	TRBJ2-7	-	once
CASSFSGTEHTEAFF	TGCGCCAGCAGCTTTTCCGGGACAGAGCACACTGAAGCTTTCTTT	TRBV5-1	TRBJ1-1	TRBD1	once
CVRSLRGPNEKLFF	TGTGTCAGAAGCTTAAGGGGGCCTAATGAAAAACTGTTTTTT	TRBV7-5	TRBJ1-4	-	-
CSVEDRGTNPYGYTF	TGCAGCGTTGAAGATCGGGGGACCAACCCCTATGGCTACACCTTC	TRBV29-1	TRBJ1-2	-	-
CASSARVFSSSGNTIYF	TGTGCCAGCAGCGCCAGGGTTTTCAGCTCTTCTGGAAACACCATATATTTT	TRBV9	TRBJ1-3	-	once
CASSFGLAGGIHNEQFF	TGTGCCAGCAGCTTCGGACTAGCGGGGGGGATCCACAATGAGCAGTTCTTC	TRBV7-8	TRBJ2-1	TRBD2	-
CATSRPGAGNTIYF	TGTGCCACCAGCAGGCCAGGGGCTGGAAACACCATATATTTT	TRBV15	TRBJ1-3	-	-
CASKIAARGTQYF	TGTGCCAGCAAGATCGCTGCCCGCGGGACCCAGTACTTC	TRBV6-6	TRBJ2-5	-	-
CASSLQGQGYNEQFF	TGTGCCAGCAGCTTACAGGGACAGGGGTACAATGAGCAGTTCTTC	TRBV7-3	TRBJ2-1	TRBD1	-
CAWSAGQIYGYTF	TGTGCCTGGAGTGCGGGACAGATCTATGGCTACACCTTC	TRBV30	TRBJ1-2	TRBD1	-
CASSVLAGTETQYF	TGTGCCAGCAGCGTGCTAGCGGGGACGGAGACCCAGTACTTC	TRBV9	TRBJ2-5	TRBD2	-
CASILGEGAFF	TGTGCCAGCATCCTGGGGGAGGGAGCTTTCTTT	TRBV7-9	TRBJ1-1	-	-
CASSLQAGVTEAFF	TGCGCCAGCAGCTTGCAGGCCGGGGTCACTGAAGCTTTCTTT	TRBV5-1	TRBJ1-1	-	once